This T cell receptor beta chain was recovered during a study of cytomegalovirus exposure and HLA in healthy donors. Study findings and constraints: Analysis performed later found 16,951 TCR beta sequences associated with HLA alleles at 0.05 false discovery rate. Testing in vitro showed three CMV-associated chains specific for CMV antigens. Many donors shared some public TCRs, even though most TCR sequences were rare. Earlier results showed most TCR beta V segments being productive about 87% or about 30% of the time.

This clone was seen a handful of times. Its specificity is not known. V lost 1 base and J lost 7; bases outside the gene matches: 12. In germline, CDR1 is SGHRS, CDR2 YFSETQ. CDR3 length equals 17 residues. PCR amplification relied on 60 Vbeta primers (plus 13 Jbeta primers). Libraries were prepared by immunoSEQ multiplex PCR; TCRdb keeps only in-frame clonotypes and omits some of them. The repertoire holds roughly 200,000 clones, with about 9% as singletons. The rearrangement joins TRBV5-1 to TRBJ2-1, with 9 positions matching TRBD2. The specimen sequenced was PBMCs. The sequence derives from a woman aged 30 to 39 in good health and CMV-seropositive. This CDR3 is CASSLSPSGIMWNEQFF. CDR3 coding DNA: TGCGCCAGCAGCTTGTCGCCTAGCGGGATCATGTGGAATGAGCAGTTCTTC.